This TCR beta chain was sequenced for a study of T cell responses to AZD1222 COVID-19 vaccine. Findings and limits, study-wide: It was only after the peak T cell response that any repertoires were sampled. Elevations in Spike-specific TCR breadth and depth followed administration of two AZD1222 doses.

TCRdb keeps only in-frame clones here, not all; method: immunoSEQ multiplex PCR. The profile shows about 94,000 clones, 88% of them singletons. Germline V gene sequence: CDR1 SGHRS, CDR2 YFSETQ. The V end lost 4 bases, the J end lost 2 bases, and 10 bases lay between the germline ends. This CDR3 is 13 amino acids long. About this clone: As yet, its antigen is unknown.

Investigators merged groups given second doses at roughly 4 or roughly 12 weeks. The chain has TRBV5-1 and TRBJ2-7; D perhaps matches TRBD1 (6 bases). Sequenced material: peripheral blood, taken 28 days after the second AZD1222 dose. The receptor was isolated from an adult who received the AZD1222 COVID-19 vaccine. The CDR3 reads CASSKDRTYEQYF. The CDR3 coding sequence is TGCGCCAGCAGCAAGGACAGAACCTACGAGCAGTACTTC.